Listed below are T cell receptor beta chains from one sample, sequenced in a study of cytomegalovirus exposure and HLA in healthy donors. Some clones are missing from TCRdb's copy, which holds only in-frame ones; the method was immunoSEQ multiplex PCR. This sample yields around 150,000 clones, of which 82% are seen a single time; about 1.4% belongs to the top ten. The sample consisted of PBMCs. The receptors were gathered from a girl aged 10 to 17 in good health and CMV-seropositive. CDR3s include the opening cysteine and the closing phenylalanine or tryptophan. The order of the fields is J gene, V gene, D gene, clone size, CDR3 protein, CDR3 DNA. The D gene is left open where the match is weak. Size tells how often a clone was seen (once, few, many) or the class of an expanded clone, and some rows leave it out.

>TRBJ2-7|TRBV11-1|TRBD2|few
CASSGTSGIGEQYF
TGTGCCAGCAGCGGGACTAGCGGGATAGGCGAGCAGTACTTC
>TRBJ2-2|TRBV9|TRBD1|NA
CASSVEGGAGTGELFF
TGTGCCAGCAGCGTAGAAGGGGGCGCAGGCACCGGGGAGCTGTTTTTT
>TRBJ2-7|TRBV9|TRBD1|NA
CASSVGQGAYEQYF
TGTGCCAGCAGCGTAGGACAGGGGGCCTACGAGCAGTACTTC
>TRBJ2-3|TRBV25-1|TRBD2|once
CASSERLAESTDTQYF
TGTGCCAGCAGTGAGAGACTAGCGGAGAGCACAGATACGCAGTATTTT
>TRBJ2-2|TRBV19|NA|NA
CASSLGGSWTGELFF
TGTGCCAGTAGTCTCGGGGGAAGTTGGACCGGGGAGCTGTTTTTT
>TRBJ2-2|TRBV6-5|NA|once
CASQNTGELFF
TGTGCCAGTCAGAACACCGGGGAGCTGTTTTTT
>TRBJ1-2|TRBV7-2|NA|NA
CASSLVGGSDGYTF
TGTGCCAGCAGCTTAGTTGGGGGGTCTGATGGCTACACCTTC
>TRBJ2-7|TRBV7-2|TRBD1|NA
CASSQQGAGAGRPYEQYF
TGTGCCAGCAGCCAACAGGGGGCAGGAGCGGGTAGACCCTACGAGCAGTACTTC
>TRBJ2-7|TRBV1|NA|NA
CTSSNIVPGASSYEQYF
TGCACCAGCAGCAATATAGTTCCAGGGGCCAGTTCCTACGAGCAGTACTTC
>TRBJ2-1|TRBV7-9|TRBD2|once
CASSPSGSPYNEQFF
TGTGCCAGCAGCCCGAGCGGGAGCCCCTACAATGAGCAGTTCTTC
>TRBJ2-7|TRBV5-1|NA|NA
CASSTRTADGAQYF
TGCGCCAGCAGCACCAGGACGGCGGATGGGGCGCAGTACTTC
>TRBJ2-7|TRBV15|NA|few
CATSRDSWSSYEQYF
TGTGCCACCAGCAGAGACTCTTGGAGCTCCTACGAGCAGTACTTC
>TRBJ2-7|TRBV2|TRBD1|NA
CATRWGQGYEQYF
TGTGCCACAAGATGGGGACAGGGGTACGAGCAGTACTTC
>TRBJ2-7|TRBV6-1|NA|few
CASSASTGSSYEQYF
TGTGCCAGCAGTGCTTCAACCGGGAGCTCCTACGAGCAGTACTTC
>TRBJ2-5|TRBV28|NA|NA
CASSLQQETQYF
TGTGCCAGCAGTTTACAGCAAGAGACCCAGTACTTC
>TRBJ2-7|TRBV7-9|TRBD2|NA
CASSSTSGAIHYEQYF
TGTGCCAGCAGCTCGACTAGCGGGGCGATCCATTACGAGCAGTACTTC
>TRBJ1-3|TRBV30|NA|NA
CAWGTGFSGNTIYF
TGTGCCTGGGGTACGGGGTTCTCCGGAAACACCATATATTTT
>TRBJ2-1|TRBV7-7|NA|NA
CASSPGGRYNEQFF
TGTGCTAGCAGCCCCGGGGGGCGCTACAATGAGCAGTTCTTC
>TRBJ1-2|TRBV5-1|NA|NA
CASSLDSTNYGYTF
TGCGCCAGCAGCTTGGACAGTACTAACTATGGCTACACCTTC
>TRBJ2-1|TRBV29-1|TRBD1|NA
CSVTDRGFYNEQFF
TGCAGCGTTACTGACAGGGGATTTTACAATGAGCAGTTCTTC